This T cell receptor (beta chain) stems from a study of CD8+ T cells in alopecia areata. As for the study in general: Tofacitinib therapy lasting 6 to 18 months was followed by 6 months off drug.

Sequencing templates came from extracted RNA that was reverse transcribed into cDNA. Sequenced by immunoSEQ multiplex PCR; TCRdb stores in-frame clones only, minus some. The sample has just over 150,000 clones; 65% are singletons. General study results and limits: Under tofacitinib, fewer expanded CD8+ clones appeared among the top 100 scalp clones.

Comment on this clone: The antigen remains unidentified.

Indicated treatment: oral pan-JAK inhibitor, 5-10 mg twice daily. Sampling of alopecia areata patients yielded lesional scalp punch biopsies as well as peripheral blood. Sorting separated CD4+ and CD8+ T cells out of PBMCs. This CDR3 contains 18 residues. CDR1 is SGHTA, CDR2 FQGNSA, per germline. The V gene end was trimmed by 2 bases and the J gene end by 4 bases; junction bases not matched to a gene: 8. The chain carries TRBV7-2 and TRBJ2-3; 14 bases match TRBD2. The receptor was derived from a human donor with alopecia areata. Source: CD4+ T cells sorted from blood, taken at week 4, from a patient treated with tofacitinib. This CDR3 is CASSLSRTSGGWADTQYF. The CDR3, as DNA: TGTGCCAGCAGCTTATCCAGGACTAGCGGGGGGTGGGCAGATACGCAGTATTTT.